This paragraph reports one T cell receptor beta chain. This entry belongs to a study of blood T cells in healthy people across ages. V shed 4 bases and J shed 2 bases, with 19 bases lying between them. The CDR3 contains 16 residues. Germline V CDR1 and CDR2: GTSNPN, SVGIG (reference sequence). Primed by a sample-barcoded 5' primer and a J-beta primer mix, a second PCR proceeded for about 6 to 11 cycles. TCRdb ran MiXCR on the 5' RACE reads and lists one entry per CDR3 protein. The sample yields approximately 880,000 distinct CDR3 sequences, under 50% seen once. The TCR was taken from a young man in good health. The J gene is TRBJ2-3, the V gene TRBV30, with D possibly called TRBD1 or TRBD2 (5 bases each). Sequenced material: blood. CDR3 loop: CAWNQPSWGPTDTQYF. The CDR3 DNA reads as TGTGCCTGGAACCAACCTAGCTGGGGCCCCACAGATACGCAGTATTTT.